Listed below are T cell receptor beta chains from one sample, sequenced in a study of blood T cells in healthy people across ages. Via MiXCR, TCRdb re-called the 5' RACE reads, giving one row per CDR3 protein. This table has over 1,200,000 distinct CDR3 sequences, around 59% appearing once. The sample was blood. The receptors originated from a young man in good health. CDR3s include the opening cysteine and the closing phenylalanine or tryptophan. Fields, in order: clone size, D gene, V gene, J gene, CDR3 protein, CDR3 DNA. D genes are given only for firm matches. Not all rows give a size; the values are once, few, many and, for expanded clones, a class.

size: -
D: -
V: TRBV20-1
J: TRBJ2-5
CDR3: CSADPRTRGTQYF
DNA: TGCAGTGCCGACCCCCGGACCCGAGGGACCCAGTACTTC

size: -
D: -
V: TRBV15
J: TRBJ2-1
CDR3: CATSEGAGWPYNEQFF
DNA: TGTGCCACCAGCGAAGGGGCCGGGTGGCCCTACAATGAGCAGTTCTTC

size: -
D: -
V: TRBV4-1
J: TRBJ2-7
CDR3: CASSQEKGSGTPFYEQYF
DNA: TGCGCCAGCAGCCAAGAAAAGGGTTCCGGGACTCCTTTCTACGAGCAGTACTTC

size: -
D: TRBD2
V: TRBV20-1
J: TRBJ2-1
CDR3: CSGGWGGSGNEQFF
DNA: TGCAGTGGGGGTTGGGGGGGTTCGGGGAATGAGCAGTTCTTC

size: -
D: TRBD1
V: TRBV4-3
J: TRBJ2-7
CDR3: CASSQLDQGVYEQYF
DNA: TGCGCCAGCAGCCAGCTTGATCAGGGGGTTTACGAGCAGTACTTC

size: -
D: -
V: TRBV2
J: TRBJ2-6
CDR3: CASIVGAGANVLTF
DNA: TGTGCCAGCATTGTTGGGGCTGGGGCCAACGTCCTGACTTTC

size: -
D: TRBD1
V: TRBV6-2/TRBV6-3
J: TRBJ2-1
CDR3: CASSSPAGGNYNEQFF
DNA: TGTGCCAGCAGTTCCCCTGCAGGGGGCAACTACAATGAGCAGTTCTTC

size: -
D: -
V: TRBV3-1
J: TRBJ2-7
CDR3: CASSQVDSYYEQYF
DNA: TGTGCCAGCAGCCAAGTTGACAGCTACTACGAGCAGTACTTC

size: -
D: -
V: TRBV12-3/TRBV12-4
J: TRBJ1-2
CDR3: CASRGSYDSDHYGYTF
DNA: TGTGCCAGCAGGGGCTCGTATGACAGCGACCATTATGGCTACACCTTC

size: -
D: TRBD1
V: TRBV29-1
J: TRBJ1-5
CDR3: CSVEEGQGGNQPQHF
DNA: TGCAGCGTTGAAGAAGGGCAGGGGGGTAATCAGCCCCAGCATTTT

size: -
D: -
V: TRBV12-3/TRBV12-4
J: TRBJ2-1
CDR3: CASSSSRRARNEQFF
DNA: TGTGCCAGCAGCTCCTCCAGGAGGGCCAGGAATGAGCAGTTCTTC

size: -
D: -
V: TRBV6-6
J: TRBJ1-1
CDR3: CASSSTGIRNTEAFF
DNA: TGTGCCAGCAGTTCTACAGGGATTCGGAACACTGAAGCTTTCTTT

size: -
D: TRBD1
V: TRBV10-1
J: TRBJ2-3
CDR3: CASALDRGIDTQYF
DNA: TGCGCCAGCGCTCTGGACAGGGGAATAGATACGCAGTATTTT

size: -
D: -
V: TRBV10-3
J: TRBJ2-1
CDR3: CAISEQEGYNEQFF
DNA: TGTGCCATCAGTGAACAGGAGGGATACAATGAGCAGTTCTTC

size: few
D: -
V: TRBV12-3/TRBV12-4
J: TRBJ2-5
CDR3: CASSLNELAMLTQYF
DNA: TGTGCCAGCAGTTTAAATGAACTAGCAATGTTGACCCAGTACTTC

size: few
D: -
V: TRBV3-1
J: TRBJ2-7
CDR3: CASSPSPWVSGASYEQYF
DNA: TGTGCCAGCAGCCCCTCTCCCTGGGTGTCGGGGGCCTCCTACGAGCAGTACTTC

size: -
D: TRBD1
V: TRBV29-1
J: TRBJ1-2
CDR3: CSLDRGLSNYGYTF
DNA: TGCAGCCTGGACAGGGGCCTTTCTAACTATGGCTACACCTTC

size: -
D: -
V: TRBV13
J: TRBJ2-7
CDR3: CASSLGWGGNFTTYEQYF
DNA: TGTGCCAGCAGCTTAGGGTGGGGAGGCAATTTCACGACGTACGAGCAGTACTTC

size: -
D: -
V: TRBV5-4
J: TRBJ1-2
CDR3: CASRGGDGYGYTF
DNA: TGTGCCAGCAGAGGAGGGGACGGCTATGGCTACACCTTC

size: -
D: TRBD1
V: TRBV3-1
J: TRBJ1-2
CDR3: CASSQDGTEYYGYTF
DNA: TGTGCCAGCAGCCAAGACGGGACAGAGTACTATGGCTACACCTTC

size: -
D: TRBD1
V: TRBV10-3
J: TRBJ2-3
CDR3: CAISEPETGVTDTQYF
DNA: TGTGCCATCAGTGAGCCGGAAACAGGGGTAACAGATACGCAGTATTTT

size: -
D: TRBD2
V: TRBV18
J: TRBJ2-7
CDR3: CASSPPRQGGSYEQYF
DNA: TGTGCCAGCTCACCACCTCGGCAGGGAGGGTCCTACGAGCAGTACTTC

size: -
D: -
V: TRBV27
J: TRBJ1-2
CDR3: CASSLGSGVGGYTF
DNA: TGTGCCAGCAGTTTAGGGTCAGGGGTGGGTGGCTACACCTTC

size: few
D: TRBD1
V: TRBV29-1
J: TRBJ2-7
CDR3: CSVERTGDNSYEQYF
DNA: TGCAGCGTTGAACGGACAGGAGATAACTCCTACGAGCAGTACTTC

size: -
D: -
V: TRBV15
J: TRBJ2-1
CDR3: CATRGGTYNEQFF
DNA: TGTGCCACCAGAGGGGGGACCTACAATGAGCAGTTCTTC

size: few
D: TRBD2
V: TRBV9
J: TRBJ2-7
CDR3: CASSVGTSGVGEQYF
DNA: TGTGCCAGCAGCGTAGGGACTAGCGGAGTGGGCGAGCAGTACTTC